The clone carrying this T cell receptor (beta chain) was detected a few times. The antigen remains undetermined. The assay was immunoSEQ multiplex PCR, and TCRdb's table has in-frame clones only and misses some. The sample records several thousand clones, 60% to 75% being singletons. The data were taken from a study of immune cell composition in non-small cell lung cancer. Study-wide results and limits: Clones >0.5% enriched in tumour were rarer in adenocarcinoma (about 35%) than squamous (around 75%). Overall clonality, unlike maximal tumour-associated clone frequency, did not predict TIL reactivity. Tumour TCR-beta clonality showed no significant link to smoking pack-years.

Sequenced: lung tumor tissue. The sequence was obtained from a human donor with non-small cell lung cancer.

The CDR3 bases are TGCGCCAGCAGCTTGTTGGAGAGCTCCTACAATGAGCAGTTCTTC. Its translation is CASSLLESSYNEQFF. The J gene is TRBJ2-1, the V gene TRBV5-1; no firm D call. CDR1 and CDR2 (germline): SGHRS, YFSETQ. Trimming pared 1 base from V and 0 bases from J, leaving 8 bases between. The length of the CDR3 is 15 residues.